The next 10 T cell receptor beta chains were all read from a single sample in a study of molecular identifiers for immune sequencing clone quantification. TCRdb re-derived calls from the PCR reads in MiXCR, one entry per CDR3 protein. The sample yields about half a million distinct CDR3 sequences, over 20% seen once. The sample taken for sequencing was naive CD8+ T cells from blood, with Jurkat cell RNA spiked in. Subset described: FACS-sorted CD8+CD4-CCR7+CD45RA+ naive T cells. These receptors originate from a human donor in good health. Some libraries in this study had Jurkat cell RNA spiked in.

This clonotype was seen many times. The rearrangement links TRBV29-1 to TRBJ1-1, with 8 bases matching TRBD1. Per the germline V gene, CDR1 is SQVTM and CDR2 is ANQGSEA. With V trimmed by 7 bases and J by 4 bases, 5 bases remained unmatched. The CDR3 extends over 12 amino acids. This chain's CDR3 is CSADRGFTEAFF. Written as DNA, the CDR3 is TGCAGCGCTGACAGGGGTTTCACTGAAGCTTTCTTT.

The chain uses TRBV29-1 and TRBJ1-2, with TRBD1 identical over 8 bases. CDR3 length equals 12 residues. Germline V gives CDR1 SQVTM, CDR2 ANQGSEA. J was trimmed by 6 bases and V by 4 bases; bases with no gene match: 4. This CDR3 is CSVVPGGNGYTF. In DNA form, the CDR3 reads TGCAGCGTTGTTCCAGGGGGCAATGGCTACACCTTC.

V and J are TRBV20-1 and TRBJ2-7, with 8 nucleotides matching TRBD2. The CDR3 is 18 amino acids. Losses at the gene ends were 4 bases for V and 0 bases for J; bases not matched to a gene: 17. Per germline, CDR1 DFQATT and CDR2 SNEGSKA (reference sequence). The CDR3, as DNA: TGCAGTGCTAACAACCAACACAAGCGGAGCGGGAGCTCCTACGAGCAGTACTTC. Translated, it gives CSANNQHKRSGSSYEQYF.

The V gene is TRBV10-3, the J gene TRBJ1-2, with no clear D. CDR1 is ENHRY, CDR2 SYGVKD, per germline. V was clipped by 3 bases and J by 6 bases, with 14 bases between them. This CDR3 has 14 residues. Written as DNA, the CDR3 is TGTGCCATCAGTGACGGCCAAATCCTTCATGGCTACACCTTC. Protein: CAISDGQILHGYTF.

The chain has TRBV6-5 and TRBJ1-4; 8 bases fit TRBD1. CDR1 and CDR2 (germline): MNHEY, SVGAGI. J was trimmed by 8 bases and V by 2 bases; bases with no gene match: 4. This CDR3 comprises 14 residues. CDR3 coding DNA: TGTGCCAGCAGTTACGTACAGGGGGACGAAAAACTGTTTTTT. Amino acids: CASSYVQGDEKLFF.

This clonotype was seen more than once but under ten times. The rearrangement uses TRBV7-2 and TRBJ1-3; possibly TRBD1 for D (5 bases). Per germline, CDR1 SGHTA and CDR2 FQGNSA. The CDR3 loop spans 16 amino acids. The V gene lost 3 bases and the J gene lost 6 bases, with 18 bases spanning the gap. In nucleotides, the CDR3 is TGTGCCAGCAGCTTCTCCGGGACGGGGGTCGAAAACACCATATATTTT. It is translated as CASSFSGTGVENTIYF.

This clonotype has a count of ten or more. The CDR3: CASSLDRQGLNIQYF. The CDR3 DNA reads TGTGCCAGCAGCCTAGATCGACAGGGCTTAAACATTCAGTACTTC. The genes are TRBV5-6 and TRBJ2-4; 7 nucleotides align to TRBD1. In germline, CDR1 is SGHDT, CDR2 YYEEEE. J gave up 6 bases and V 4 bases, and 10 bases lay outside the gene matches. This CDR3 has 15 amino acids.

This clonotype was recorded at least ten times. CDR3 protein: CASSLEDGGLLNEQFF. The DNA for the CDR3 is TGTGCCAGCAGCTTAGAAGACGGGGGGCTTCTGAATGAGCAGTTCTTC. This chain uses TRBV7-2 with TRBJ2-1; the D gene is possibly TRBD2 (7 bases). The V end was cut by 1 base, the J end by 7 bases, with 17 bases between. The length of the CDR3 is 16 residues. Germline CDR1 reads SGHTA; CDR2 reads FQGNSA.

This clonotype was picked up a small number of times. The chain is built from TRBV4-3 and TRBJ2-7; 7 bases fit TRBD1. Germline-derived CDR1 and CDR2 are LGHNA and YSLEER. Trimming removed 1 base from V and 8 bases from J; junction bases left unmatched: 5. The CDR3 consists of 13 residues. In nucleotides, the CDR3 is TGCGCCAGCAGCCAAGCAACAGGGGACAAGCAGTACTTC. Amino acid sequence: CASSQATGDKQYF.

This clonotype came up many times. Here the CDR3 reads CASSTGTGDTDTQYF. The DNA for the CDR3 is TGCGCCAGCAGCACCGGGACAGGTGATACAGATACGCAGTATTTT. This chain links TRBV4-1 with TRBJ2-3; 8 nucleotides agree with TRBD1. The germline gives CDR1 MGHRA, CDR2 YSYEKL. This CDR3 region has 15 residues. V dropped 5 bases and J dropped 3; count of bases not matched to a gene: 7.